This section outlines one TCR beta chain sequence together with its context. Its target is unknown. In germline, CDR1 is SNHLY, CDR2 FYNNEI. V was clipped by 5 bases and J by 2 bases; unmatched bases: 6. The CDR3 runs to 15 residues. This sample was included in a study of T-cell memory formation after mild COVID-19. Whole-study findings and limits: Balance between CD4 and CD8 was seen in clones contracting day 15 to 85, and a CD4+ lean was seen in later expanders.

It was 5'RACE with constant-segment primers that produced the TCR alpha and TCR beta cDNA libraries, which carried sample barcodes and UMIs. From the 5' RACE reads, TCRdb called clonotypes with MiXCR, one entry per CDR3 protein. The sample lists fewer than 550,000 distinct CDR3 sequences; roughly 20% were seen once. V usage is TRBV2 and J usage is TRBJ1-5; TRBD1 matches 7 bases. Sequencing input: PBMCs or a T cell subset sorted from them (not recorded which). The clonotype was recovered from an adult woman who had mild COVID-19 (a few samples of this study predate the infection). Cell type and time point are not known. CDR3: CASSTGGTGNQPQHF. CDR3 sequence (DNA): TGTGCCAGCAGTACGGGGGGGACAGGCAATCAGCCCCAGCATTTT.